The 24 T cell receptor beta chains in this list originate from one sample, sequenced in a study of human T cells and chemical hapten exposure. Time point meaning: patch test 1, 2 weeks after DPC sensitization. Treatment indicated: therapeutic diphenylcyclopropenone sensitization with weekly scalp DPC. TCRdb called the RACE reads again in MiXCR, with one record for every CDR3 protein. The sample shows 180,000 or so distinct CDR3 sequences, roughly 15% of them seen only once. The source material was whole blood, sampled in connection with sensitization to the hapten diphenylcyclopropenone (DPC). These receptors were collected from a woman aged 25 to 39 with alopecia areata. Some clones in this sample may be carry-over from other donors' samples.

This chain uses TRBV11-2 with TRBJ2-6; no clear D. Germline loops: CDR1 SGHAT, CDR2 FQNNGV. This CDR3 is built from 13 residues. The V gene lost 4 bases and the J gene lost 13 bases, with 14 bases spanning the gap. The CDR3 reads CASSSNRQGVLTF. The CDR3 nucleotides read TGTGCCAGCAGCTCAAACAGACAAGGGGTCCTGACTTTC. Filled out from reference TRBV11-2 and TRBJ2-6, the complete variable domain reads EAGVAQSPRYKIIEKRQSVAFWCNPISGHATLYWYQQILGQGPKLLIQFQNNGVVDDSQLPKDRFSAERLKGVDSTLKIQPAKLEDSAVYLCASSSNRQGVLTFGAGSRLTVL.

This clonotype came up a few times. This sequence joins TRBV7-2 and TRBJ1-1, with a possible D match to TRBD1 (5 bases). V lost 1 base and J lost 8, with 8 bases in between. There are 12 residues in the CDR3. Per germline, CDR1 SGHTA and CDR2 FQGNSA. CDR3 loop: CASSLGGKEAFF. DNA of the CDR3: TGTGCCAGCAGCTTAGGGGGGAAAGAAGCTTTCTTT.

V is TRBV3-1 and J is TRBJ1-2, with TRBD1 matching 10 bases. The ends lost 1 base at V and 8 bases at J; junction bases unmatched: 10. CDR1 is LGHDT, CDR2 YNNKEL, per germline (reference sequence). The CDR3 spans 16 residues. The CDR3 nucleotides read TGTGCCAGCAGCCAAGGGGACAGGGGCTTATCTGGAGGCTACACCTTC. Translation: CASSQGDRGLSGGYTF.

The table lists this clonotype with a few counts. The DNA for the CDR3 is TGTGCCAGCAGCGGCCCTTCAAACACCGGGGAGCTGTTTTTT. Translation: CASSGPSNTGELFF. The rearrangement uses TRBV9 and TRBJ2-2; D not resolved. Germline V gene lookup returns CDR1 SGDLS and CDR2 YYNGEE. This CDR3 contains 14 residues. Trimming cost V 3 bases and J 2 bases, with 8 bases left between them.

This clonotype was seen only a few times. The chain carries TRBV28 and TRBJ1-1; D might be TRBD1 (5 bases). The CDR3 totals 14 residues. Germline assignment: CDR1 MDHEN and CDR2 SYDVKM. Trimming pared 5 bases from V and 5 bases from J, leaving 15 bases between. The CDR3 region is CASSLLPGRTEAFF. The CDR3, as DNA: TGTGCCAGCAGTCTCCTGCCAGGGAGAACTGAAGCTTTCTTT.

The table lists this clonotype with a few counts. The chain uses TRBV5-1 and TRBJ2-1, with D perhaps TRBD1 or TRBD2 (6 bases each). Trimming took off 2 bases at V and 5 bases at J, with 11 bases between the two ends. The CDR3 consists of 14 residues. Germline values: CDR1 SGHRS, CDR2 YFSETQ. CDR3: CASSFGGPNNEQFF. The CDR3 DNA sequence: TGCGCCAGCAGCTTTGGGGGGCCTAACAATGAGCAGTTCTTC.

The genes are TRBV20-1 and TRBJ2-7; TRBD2 aligns across 10 bases. J gave up 2 bases and V 3 bases, and 4 bases lay outside the gene matches. CDR3 length: 14 residues. Germline CDR1 DFQATT, CDR2 SNEGSKA (reference sequence). DNA for the CDR3: TGCAGTGCTAGGTCCAGCGGGAGGGCCTACGAGCAGTACTTC. Translated: CSARSSGRAYEQYF.

This clonotype was counted only a few times. One end of the junction is discordant with germline, which a read error may explain. This chain uses TRBV6-2 or TRBV6-3 with TRBJ1-1; 7 nucleotides match TRBD1. Germline V gene lookup returns CDR1 MNHEY and CDR2 SVGEGT. The CDR3 sequence is 11 residues long. CDR3 bases: TGTGCCAGCAGTTACGGGGACAGACTAGAATTT. Its protein product is CASSYGDRLEF.

V is TRBV3-1 and J is TRBJ1-5; D remains ambiguous. Trimming removed 4 bases at V and 10 bases at J, with 11 bases between. Germline CDR1 LGHDT, CDR2 YNNKEL (reference sequence). The CDR3 runs to 12 residues. CDR3 amino acids: CASSPEEGPQHF. The CDR3 DNA is TGTGCCAGCAGCCCAGAGGAAGGCCCCCAGCATTTT.

The chain has TRBV28 and TRBJ2-1; possible D gene TRBD2, 5 bases. The CDR3 length is 15 residues. CDR1 and CDR2 (germline): MDHEN, SYDVKM. Trimming took 6 bases from V and 7 from J, leaving 19 bases between them. The CDR3, as DNA: TGTGCCAGCAGACTCCCTACCTCGACGGGGAATGAGCAGTTCTTC. Its translation is CASRLPTSTGNEQFF.

CDR3 in amino acids: CASSLALSGGRETQYF. The CDR3 DNA reads TGTGCCAGCAGCTTAGCGCTGAGCGGGGGGCGAGAGACCCAGTACTTC. The chain carries TRBV7-9 and TRBJ2-5; 9 nucleotides agree with TRBD2. This CDR3 spans 16 amino acids. Trimming removed 0 bases from V and 4 bases from J; junction bases left unmatched: 6. The germline V gene encodes CDR1 SEHNR and CDR2 FQNEAQ (reference sequence).

The chain employs TRBV30 and TRBJ1-2; D possibly corresponds to TRBD1 (5 bases). Germline CDR1 is GTSNPN and CDR2 is SVGIG (reference sequence). The CDR3 is made up of 13 amino acids. V lost 2 bases and J lost 4, with 11 bases in between. The CDR3 nucleotides are TGTGCCTGGAGTTTTGGAGGGGTCTATGGCTACACCTTC. Residues: CAWSFGGVYGYTF.

This clonotype was counted a few times. The chain couples TRBV20-1 to TRBJ1-4; no definite D call. The CDR3 has 17 residues. V dropped 0 bases and J dropped 0 bases, with 14 bases sitting between them. CDR1 and CDR2 from the germline V gene are DFQATT and SNEGSKA (reference sequence). The CDR3 spells CSAREHQLSATNEKLFF. CDR3 in DNA: TGCAGTGCTAGAGAACACCAACTGAGTGCAACTAATGAAAAACTGTTTTTT.

On this clonotype itself: The limits of the CDR3 on the DNA are not certain, so only TCRdb's listed CDR3 is given. Here the CDR3 reads CASILGKQFF. The rearrangement uses TRBV6-1 and TRBJ2-1. Germline V gives CDR1 MNHNS, CDR2 SASEGT. The CDR3 contains 10 residues when both ends are counted.

There are a few counts of this clonotype. V gene TRBV7-2 combines with J gene TRBJ2-1, with D hard to call. There are 13 residues in the CDR3. Trimming stripped 2 bases from V and 7 bases from J, with 9 bases between. Germline CDR1 reads SGHTA; CDR2 reads FQGNSA. CDR3 DNA sequence: TGTGCCAGCAGCTTATTCGTGAGGAATGAGCAGTTCTTC. This translates into CASSLFVRNEQFF.

This clonotype showed up many times. The chain couples TRBV6-4 to TRBJ1-5; D unclear. The V end was cut by 5 bases, the J end by 2 bases, with 7 bases between. Germline V gives CDR1 MRHNA, CDR2 SNTAGT. The CDR3 sequence is 13 residues long. The CDR3 DNA reads TGTGCCAGCAGTCCCCGGGGCAATCAGCCCCAGCATTTT. Protein product: CASSPRGNQPQHF.

Ten or more counts support this clonotype. V usage is TRBV12-3 or TRBV12-4 and J usage is TRBJ2-3, with TRBD1 matching over 7 bases. The trim removed 6 bases at V and 1 base at J, leaving 4 bases unmatched. The CDR3 consists of 14 residues. The CDR3 reads CASSVGQGTDTQYF. The DNA of the CDR3 is TGTGCCAGCAGCGTAGGACAGGGCACAGATACGCAGTATTTT.

This clonotype showed up many times. The chain uses TRBV6-2 or TRBV6-3 and TRBJ2-1; D is possibly TRBD1 (6 bases). This CDR3 comprises 15 residues. Germline CDR1 reads MNHEY; CDR2 reads SVGEGT. The germline V and J ends were trimmed by 2 bases and 6 bases, with 14 bases remaining between them. CDR3 sequence (DNA): TGTGCCAGCAGTTACGGGGGAGCAGGGGCCAATGAGCAGTTCTTC. Amino acids: CASSYGGAGANEQFF.

This clonotype was seen a handful of times. V usage is TRBV7-2 and J usage is TRBJ2-7, with D possibly TRBD2 on 6 matching bases. With 2 bases removed from V and 6 bases from J, the gap between germline ends came to 20 bases. The CDR3 is 16 amino acids. Germline loops: CDR1 SGHTA, CDR2 FQGNSA. In nucleotides, the CDR3 is TGTGCCAGCAGCTTAAGAATAGGGAGGACGTTTCGCGAGCAGTACTTC. Encoded protein: CASSLRIGRTFREQYF.

The gene calls are TRBV12-3 or TRBV12-4 and TRBJ2-1; TRBD1 might be the D (6 bases). The CDR3 spans 15 residues. The V end lost 3 bases, the J end lost 3 bases, and 12 bases lay between the germline ends. CDR3 protein: CASSLKGRGYNEQFF. The CDR3 DNA reads as TGTGCCAGCAGTTTGAAAGGCAGGGGCTACAATGAGCAGTTCTTC.

This clonotype was counted a few times. The chain uses TRBV20-1 and TRBJ2-3, with D uncertain. Between the trimmed V and J ends, which lost 3 bases and 0 bases, there was a span of 19 bases. The CDR3 has 17 residues. Germline CDR1 reads DFQATT; CDR2 reads SNEGSKA (reference sequence). The chain's CDR3 is CSASQKSGGISTDTQYF. As DNA, the CDR3 is TGCAGTGCTAGCCAGAAATCGGGTGGTATTAGCACAGATACGCAGTATTTT.

This clonotype appeared many times. This sequence joins TRBV2 and TRBJ2-1; 7 positions agree with TRBD2. The ends lost 3 bases at V and 15 bases at J; junction bases unmatched: 8. The CDR3 extends over 12 amino acids. CDR1 is SNHLY and CDR2 is FYNNEI in the germline V gene. CDR3 nucleotide sequence: TGTGCCAGCAGTGACGTCGGGACTAATCTGTTCTTC. As protein: CASSDVGTNLFF.

Many counts were recorded for this clonotype. CDR3 sequence (DNA): TGTGCCAGCAGCCCGTCCGGGACAGCGATCTATGGCTACACCTTC. Protein: CASSPSGTAIYGYTF. J is TRBJ1-2 and V is TRBV3-1; 7 bases line up with TRBD1. After removal of 4 bases from V and 4 bases from J, the junction contained 9 bases not matched to a gene. Germline CDR1 and CDR2: LGHDT and YNNKEL (reference sequence). This CDR3 region has 15 residues.

The chain employs TRBV7-9 and TRBJ1-2, with D hard to call. V was pared by 0 bases and J by 3 bases, with 11 bases between. The CDR3 is 15 residues long. The germline V gene encodes CDR1 SEHNR and CDR2 FQNEAQ (reference sequence). CDR3 residues: CASSLAGRLDYGYTF. The CDR3 DNA is TGTGCCAGCAGCTTAGCCGGCAGACTGGACTATGGCTACACCTTC.